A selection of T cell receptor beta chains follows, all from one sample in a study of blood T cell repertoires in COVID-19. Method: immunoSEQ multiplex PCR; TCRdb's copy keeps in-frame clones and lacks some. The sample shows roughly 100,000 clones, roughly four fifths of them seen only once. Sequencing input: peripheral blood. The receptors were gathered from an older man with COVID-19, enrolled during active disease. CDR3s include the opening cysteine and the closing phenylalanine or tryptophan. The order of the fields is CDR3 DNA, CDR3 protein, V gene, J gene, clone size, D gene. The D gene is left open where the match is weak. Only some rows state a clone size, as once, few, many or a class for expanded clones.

CDR3nt: TGTGCCAGCAGTTTGGGGAGCGGAAGCTCCTACAATGAGCAGTTCTTC
CDR3aa: CASSLGSGSSYNEQFF
v_gene: TRBV27
j_gene: TRBJ2-1
abundance: .
d_gene: .

CDR3nt: TGTGCCAGCAGCTTAACAGTGAACACCGGGGAGCTGTTTTTT
CDR3aa: CASSLTVNTGELFF
v_gene: TRBV7-6
j_gene: TRBJ2-2
abundance: .
d_gene: .

CDR3nt: TGTGCCAGCAGCTTACAGGGACTCACAGATACGCAGTATTTT
CDR3aa: CASSLQGLTDTQYF
v_gene: TRBV7-9
j_gene: TRBJ2-3
abundance: many
d_gene: .

CDR3nt: TGTGCCAGCAGCCAAGATCTCACAGGGTCGCAGCCCCAGCATTTT
CDR3aa: CASSQDLTGSQPQHF
v_gene: TRBV3-1/TRBV3-2
j_gene: TRBJ1-5
abundance: .
d_gene: .

CDR3nt: TGTGCCAGCAGCTTACTCCGGACAGGGTCCTACGAGCAGTACTTC
CDR3aa: CASSLLRTGSYEQYF
v_gene: TRBV11-2
j_gene: TRBJ2-7
abundance: .
d_gene: TRBD1

CDR3nt: TGTGCCAGCAGCTCATCGACACGGGACAGCTACGAGCAGTACTTC
CDR3aa: CASSSSTRDSYEQYF
v_gene: TRBV11-2
j_gene: TRBJ2-7
abundance: .
d_gene: TRBD1

CDR3nt: TGTGCCAGCGGGCGGCGGGACGACGGGGAGCTGTTTTTT
CDR3aa: CASGRRDDGELFF
v_gene: TRBV6-5
j_gene: TRBJ2-2
abundance: few
d_gene: .

CDR3nt: TGTGCCAGCAGTTACGAGGGCGTGACAACAGATACGCAGTATTTT
CDR3aa: CASSYEGVTTDTQYF
v_gene: TRBV6-5
j_gene: TRBJ2-3
abundance: .
d_gene: .

CDR3nt: TGTGCCAGCAGTTTAGACCGCCTCAGGGGCTACACCTTC
CDR3aa: CASSLDRLRGYTF
v_gene: TRBV28
j_gene: TRBJ1-2
abundance: .
d_gene: .

CDR3nt: TGTGCCACCAGAGGTGGGCAGGGCTCCTACAATGAGCAGTTCTTC
CDR3aa: CATRGGQGSYNEQFF
v_gene: TRBV15
j_gene: TRBJ2-1
abundance: .
d_gene: .

CDR3nt: TGTGCCAGCAGTGAACAGGGCCGATTGGGGAATGAGCAGTTCTTC
CDR3aa: CASSEQGRLGNEQFF
v_gene: TRBV2
j_gene: TRBJ2-1
abundance: .
d_gene: .

CDR3nt: TGTGCCAGCAGCTCGGGGGGCAGGGGCGCCACTGAAGCTTTCTTT
CDR3aa: CASSSGGRGATEAFF
v_gene: TRBV7-9
j_gene: TRBJ1-1
abundance: .
d_gene: .

CDR3nt: TGTGCCAGCAGATATTTCGGGGGGCGTAAGGATGAGCAGTTCTTC
CDR3aa: CASRYFGGRKDEQFF
v_gene: TRBV5-4
j_gene: TRBJ2-1
abundance: .
d_gene: .

CDR3nt: TGCGCCAGCAGTAACTTGTCGGGGGGCTACACCTTC
CDR3aa: CASSNLSGGYTF
v_gene: TRBV10-2
j_gene: TRBJ1-2
abundance: .
d_gene: .

CDR3nt: TGTGCCAGTAGTCCGGACAGGGTACAGGAGCAGTACTTC
CDR3aa: CASSPDRVQEQYF
v_gene: TRBV19
j_gene: TRBJ2-7
abundance: .
d_gene: TRBD1

CDR3nt: TGTGCCAGCACCTCGGACAGGGTTGGGAATGGCTACACCTTC
CDR3aa: CASTSDRVGNGYTF
v_gene: TRBV6-6
j_gene: TRBJ1-2
abundance: .
d_gene: TRBD1

CDR3nt: TGTGCCAGCAGCCGGGACAGGTTATTGGGCTATGGCTACACCTTC
CDR3aa: CASSRDRLLGYGYTF
v_gene: TRBV11-1
j_gene: TRBJ1-2
abundance: few
d_gene: TRBD1

CDR3nt: TGTGCCAGCAGCAATTGCCGGGACAGGGCCTCAATGAACACTGAAGCTTTCTTT
CDR3aa: CASSNCRDRASMNTEAFF
v_gene: TRBV21-1
j_gene: TRBJ1-1
abundance: .
d_gene: .

CDR3nt: TGTGCCAGCAGCCGACCGGGACAGGGGTTTATGGGGCAGTTCTTC
CDR3aa: CASSRPGQGFMGQFF
v_gene: TRBV28
j_gene: TRBJ2-1
abundance: .
d_gene: TRBD1

CDR3nt: TGTGCCAGCGAAGCGGGAGGGCGCTACGAGCAGTACTTC
CDR3aa: CASEAGGRYEQYF
v_gene: TRBV28
j_gene: TRBJ2-7
abundance: .
d_gene: TRBD2